This passage covers 2 T cell receptor beta chains from one sample sequenced in a study of blood T cell repertoires in COVID-19. The protocol was immunoSEQ multiplex PCR, while the TCRdb copy is restricted to in-frame clones and leaves out a portion. The sample has 110,000 to 150,000 clones, about 80% seen once. Sequences were obtained from peripheral blood. The origin of the receptors is a man between 65 and 85 years old who had recovered from COVID-19.

The table lists this clone with a count of one. The chain couples TRBV28 to TRBJ1-6, with a tentative D call TRBD1 (5 bases). The germline V and J ends were trimmed by 7 bases and 4 bases, with 20 bases remaining between them. Germline V gives CDR1 MDHEN, CDR2 SYDVKM. The CDR3 extends over 17 amino acids. CDR3 amino acids: CASNPGDSRAYNSPLHF. Written as DNA, the CDR3 is TGTGCCAGCAATCCGGGGGATAGTAGGGCTTATAATTCACCCCTCCACTTT.

The chain couples TRBV5-6 to TRBJ2-1, with TRBD1 matching over 10 bases. The J segment lost 6 bases and the V segment lost 3 bases, leaving 9 bases of the junction unmatched. The CDR3 length is 16 residues. Germline V lookup: CDR1 SGHDT, CDR2 YYEEEE. The CDR3 region has the DNA TGTGCCAGCAGCTGGCAGATGACAGGGGGCCTCAATGAGCAGTTCTTC. Residues: CASSWQMTGGLNEQFF.